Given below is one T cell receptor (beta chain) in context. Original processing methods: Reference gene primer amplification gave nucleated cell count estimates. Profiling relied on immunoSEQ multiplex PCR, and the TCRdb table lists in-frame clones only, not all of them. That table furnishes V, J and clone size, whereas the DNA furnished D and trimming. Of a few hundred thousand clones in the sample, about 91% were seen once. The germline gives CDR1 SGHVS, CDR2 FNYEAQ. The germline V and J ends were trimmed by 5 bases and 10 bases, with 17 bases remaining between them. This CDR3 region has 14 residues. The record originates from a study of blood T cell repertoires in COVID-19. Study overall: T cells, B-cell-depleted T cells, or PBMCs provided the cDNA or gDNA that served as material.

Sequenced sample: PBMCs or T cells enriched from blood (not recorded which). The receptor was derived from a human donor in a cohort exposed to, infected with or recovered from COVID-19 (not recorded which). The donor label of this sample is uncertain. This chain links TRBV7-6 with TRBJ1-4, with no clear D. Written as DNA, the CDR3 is TGTGCCAGCAGCCCCCATAGCGGTAGCGGAAAACTGTTTTTT. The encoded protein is CASSPHSGSGKLFF.